The subject of this entry is one T cell receptor beta chain. V shed 0 bases and J shed 10 bases, with 12 bases lying between them. Germline V gives CDR1 MNHNS, CDR2 SASEGT. The CDR3 extends over 13 amino acids. Clones were sequenced by immunoSEQ multiplex PCR, and TCRdb holds only the in-frame ones, with some missing. The profile shows about 120,000 clones, 90% of them singletons. This entry belongs to a study of T cell clones after liver transplantation. Sequenced material: CD4+ T cells from blood, taken 12 months after liver transplant. This receptor was taken from a human patient who received a liver transplant. Some T cells may arise from the graft donor. The rearrangement uses TRBV6-1 and TRBJ1-1; no clear D. CDR3 in DNA: TGTGCCAGCAGTGAAGCCTATCCCGGCGGAGCTTTCTTT. Its translation is CASSEAYPGGAFF.